Below are 11 T cell receptor beta chains sequenced from a single sample in a study of control samples from healthy donors and cancer patients. Assay used: immunoSEQ multiplex PCR; TCRdb lists only in-frame clones, some missing. Of 170,000 or so clones in the sample, approximately 94% were seen once. The sequenced material came from blood. These receptor sequences come from a woman aged 18-29 years in good health.

The V call is TRBV5-6, the J call TRBJ1-2, with D possibly being TRBD1 (6 bases). Trimming shortened V by 4 bases and J by 2 bases, and 15 bases separated the two germline ends. The CDR3 covers 15 residues. The V gene's germline CDR1 is SGHDT and CDR2 YYEEEE. CDR3 protein: CASSTSADRNYGYTF. Written as DNA, the CDR3 is TGTGCCAGCAGCACCTCTGCTGACAGGAACTATGGCTACACCTTC.

The chain has TRBV5-4 and TRBJ1-2, with 10 positions matching TRBD1. Germline V lookup: CDR1 SGHNT, CDR2 YYREEE (reference sequence). Losses at the gene ends were 5 bases for V and 5 bases for J; bases not matched to a gene: 12. The CDR3 is 16 residues long. The CDR3 reads CASRSGTGETFYGYTF. The CDR3 DNA reads as TGTGCCAGCAGATCCGGGACAGGGGAGACCTTTTATGGCTACACCTTC.

The CDR3 reads CASSPPTSGNYNEQFF. DNA for the CDR3: TGTGCCAGCAGCCCCCCGACTAGCGGGAATTACAATGAGCAGTTCTTC. The chain uses TRBV7-9 and TRBJ2-1, with 11 bases lining up with TRBD2. Germline CDR1 reads SEHNR; CDR2 reads FQNEAQ (reference sequence). Losses at the gene ends were 5 bases for V and 4 bases for J; bases not matched to a gene: 7. The CDR3 length is 16 residues. The complete variable domain, with remaining parts taken from reference TRBV7-9 and TRBJ2-1, reads DTGVSQNPRHKITKRGQNVTFRCDPISEHNRLYWYRQTLGQGPEFLTYFQNEAQLEKSRLLSDRFSAERPKGSFSTLEIQRTEQGDSAMYLCASSPPTSGNYNEQFFGPGTRLTVL.

The chain is built from TRBV19 and TRBJ2-4, with 7 nucleotides matching TRBD2. The CDR3 has 18 amino acids. V lost 3 bases to trimming and J lost 0 bases; unmatched junction nucleotides: 11. In germline, CDR1 is LNHDA, CDR2 SQIVND (reference sequence). The CDR3 DNA follows: TGTGCCAGTAGTATTGGGATGGGCGGGGGTATAGCCAAAAACATTCAGTACTTC. Translation gives CASSIGMGGGIAKNIQYF.

The chain combines TRBV20-1 with TRBJ2-7; tentatively, D is TRBD1 or TRBD2 (5 bases each). This CDR3 comprises 11 residues. V gave up 6 bases and J gave up 3 bases, with 9 bases separating them. Germline CDR1 and CDR2: DFQATT and SNEGSKA (reference sequence). CDR3 residues: CSARDGYEQYF. The CDR3 region has the DNA TGCAGTGCCCGGGACGGCTACGAGCAGTACTTC.

V and J are TRBV5-1 and TRBJ2-5; TRBD2 matches 10 bases. J was trimmed by 5 bases and V by 1 base; bases with no gene match: 8. Germline-derived CDR1 and CDR2 are SGHRS and YFSETQ. This CDR3 is built from 16 residues. CDR3 sequence (DNA): TGCGCCAGCAGCTTGAAGGGTCTAGCGGGAGCTGAGACCCAGTACTTC. Its protein is CASSLKGLAGAETQYF.

J is TRBJ1-2 and V is TRBV28; weak D call: TRBD1 (6 bases). Germline V gene data show CDR1 as MDHEN and CDR2 as SYDVKM. The V gene lost 2 bases and the J gene lost 10 bases, with 14 bases spanning the gap. The length of the CDR3 is 13 residues. The CDR3 here is CASSLVDSRDYTF. For the CDR3, the DNA is TGTGCCAGCAGTTTAGTGGACAGCCGGGACTACACCTTC.

V is TRBV12-5 and J is TRBJ1-5; maybe TRBD1 (6 bases). Per the germline V gene, CDR1 is LGHNT and CDR2 is FRNRAP. This CDR3 comprises 15 residues. Trimming left V 3 bases short and J 3 bases short, with 12 bases between. The CDR3 DNA sequence: TGTGCTAGTGGTTTTGAGGGGGTTGTCAATCAGCCCCAGCATTTT. Translating gives CASGFEGVVNQPQHF.

This clone has just a few counts. The genes are TRBV19 and TRBJ1-6, with D unclear. The length of the CDR3 is 13 residues. Germline-derived CDR1 and CDR2 are LNHDA and SQIVND (reference sequence). Trimming cost V 3 bases and J 7 bases, with 7 bases left between them. The CDR3 protein is CASSMGNNSPLHF. The CDR3 coding sequence is TGTGCCAGTAGTATGGGCAACAATTCACCCCTCCACTTT.

The CDR3 reads CASSLSRASEAFF. CDR3 DNA: TGTGCCAGCAGCTTAAGTCGCGCCTCTGAAGCTTTCTTT. This rearrangement joins TRBV13 to TRBJ1-1; D is unresolved. Germline V gene lookup returns CDR1 PRHDT and CDR2 FYEKMQ (reference sequence). The CDR3 has 13 amino acids. The V end lost 2 bases, the J end lost 6 bases, and 10 bases lay between the germline ends.

The chain carries TRBV2 and TRBJ2-2; D gene unclear. The V gene lost 5 bases and the J gene lost 0 bases, with 7 bases spanning the gap. The CDR3 runs to 14 residues. CDR1 SNHLY and CDR2 FYNNEI come from the germline V gene. CDR3 amino acids: CASSRFANTGELFF. CDR3 in DNA: TGTGCCAGCAGTAGGTTCGCGAACACCGGGGAGCTGTTTTTT.